Sequencing of this T cell receptor beta chain was carried out in a study of T-cell reconstitution after alpha-beta-depleted transplantation in children. Preparing the TCRbeta library involved the use of unique molecular identifiers. MiXCR, applied by TCRdb to the PCR reads, yields one record per CDR3 protein. The sample lists 200,000 to 250,000 distinct CDR3 sequences; roughly a tenth were seen once. This receptor was taken from a child less than two years old with acute myeloid leukemia, due to receive a stem cell transplant. The specimen was PBMCs, collected before TCRalphabeta/CD19-depleted stem cell transplant.

The CDR3 loop is CAWSVHGGVPTDTQYF. The CDR3 DNA is TGTGCCTGGAGTGTACATGGCGGAGTACCCACAGATACGCAGTATTTT. J is TRBJ2-3 and V is TRBV30, with D uncertain. V shed 0 bases and J shed 2 bases, with 15 bases lying between them. Germline loops: CDR1 GTSNPN, CDR2 SVGIG (reference sequence). This CDR3 comprises 16 residues.